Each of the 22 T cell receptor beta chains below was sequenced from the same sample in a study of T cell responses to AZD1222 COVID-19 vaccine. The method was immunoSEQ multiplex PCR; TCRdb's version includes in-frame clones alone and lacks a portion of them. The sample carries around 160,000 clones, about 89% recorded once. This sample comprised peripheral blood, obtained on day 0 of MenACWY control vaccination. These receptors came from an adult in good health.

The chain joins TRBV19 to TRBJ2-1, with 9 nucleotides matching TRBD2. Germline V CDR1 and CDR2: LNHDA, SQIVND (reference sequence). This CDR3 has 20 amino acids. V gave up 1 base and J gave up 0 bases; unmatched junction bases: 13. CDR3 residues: CASSIVRLAGGRSSYNEQFF. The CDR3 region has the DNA TGTGCCAGTAGTATAGTTCGTCTGGCGGGAGGGCGAAGCTCCTACAATGAGCAGTTCTTC.

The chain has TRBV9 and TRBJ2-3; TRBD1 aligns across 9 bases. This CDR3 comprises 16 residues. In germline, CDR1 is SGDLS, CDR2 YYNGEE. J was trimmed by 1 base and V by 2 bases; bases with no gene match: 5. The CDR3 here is CASSVRTGVGTDTQYF. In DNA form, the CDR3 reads TGTGCCAGCAGCGTTCGGACAGGGGTCGGCACAGATACGCAGTATTTT.

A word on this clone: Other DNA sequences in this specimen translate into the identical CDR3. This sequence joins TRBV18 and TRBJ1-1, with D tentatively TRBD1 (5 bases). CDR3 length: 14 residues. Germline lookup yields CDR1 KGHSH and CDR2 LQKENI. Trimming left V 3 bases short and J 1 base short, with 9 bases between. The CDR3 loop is CASSPGGGNTEAFF. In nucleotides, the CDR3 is TGTGCCAGCTCACCGGGTGGGGGGAACACTGAAGCTTTCTTT.

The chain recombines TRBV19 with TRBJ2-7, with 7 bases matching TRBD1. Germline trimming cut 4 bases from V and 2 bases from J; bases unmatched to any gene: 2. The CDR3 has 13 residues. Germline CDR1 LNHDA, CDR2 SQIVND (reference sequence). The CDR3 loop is CASSRGQPYEQYF. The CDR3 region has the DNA TGTGCCAGTAGTAGGGGACAGCCCTACGAGCAGTACTTC.

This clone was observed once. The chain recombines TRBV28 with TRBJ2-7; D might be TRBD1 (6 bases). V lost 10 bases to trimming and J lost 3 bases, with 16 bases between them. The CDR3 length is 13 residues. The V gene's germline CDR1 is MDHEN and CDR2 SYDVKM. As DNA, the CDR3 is TGTGCCATCTCGAAAACAGGGATCTACGAGCAGTACTTC. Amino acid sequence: CAISKTGIYEQYF.

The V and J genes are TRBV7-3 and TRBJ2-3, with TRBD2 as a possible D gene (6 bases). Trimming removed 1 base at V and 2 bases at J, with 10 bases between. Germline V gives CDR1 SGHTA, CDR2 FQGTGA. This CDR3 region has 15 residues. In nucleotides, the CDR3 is TGTGCCAGCAGCTTAAACGGGGGAAACACAGATACGCAGTATTTT. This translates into CASSLNGGNTDTQYF.

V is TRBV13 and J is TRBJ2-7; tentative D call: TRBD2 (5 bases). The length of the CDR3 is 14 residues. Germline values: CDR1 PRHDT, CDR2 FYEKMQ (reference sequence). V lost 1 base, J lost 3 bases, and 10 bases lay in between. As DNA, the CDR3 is TGTGCCAGCAGCTTAGAAGTTGAGGGCTACGAGCAGTACTTC. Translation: CASSLEVEGYEQYF.

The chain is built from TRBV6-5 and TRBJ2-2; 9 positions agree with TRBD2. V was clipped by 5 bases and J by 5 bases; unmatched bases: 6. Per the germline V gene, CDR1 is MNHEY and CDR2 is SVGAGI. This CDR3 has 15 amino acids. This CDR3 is CASSSSGGETGELFF. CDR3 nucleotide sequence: TGTGCCAGCAGTAGTAGCGGGGGTGAGACCGGGGAGCTGTTTTTT.

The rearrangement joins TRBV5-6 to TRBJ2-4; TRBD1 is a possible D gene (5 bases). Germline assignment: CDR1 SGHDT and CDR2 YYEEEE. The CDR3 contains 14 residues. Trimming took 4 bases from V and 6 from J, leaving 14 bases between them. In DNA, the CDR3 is TGTGCCAGCAGCATACCAGGGTTGGGAAACATTCAGTACTTC. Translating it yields CASSIPGLGNIQYF.

CDR3 amino acids: CASSLSRGLDGYTF. Here the CDR3 DNA reads TGTGCCAGCAGTTTATCGCGGGGGCTGGATGGCTACACCTTC. V gene TRBV27 combines with J gene TRBJ1-2, with a possible D match to TRBD1 (6 bases). Trimming took off 0 bases at V and 6 bases at J, with 11 bases between the two ends. CDR1 is MNHEY, CDR2 SMNVEV, per germline (reference sequence). The CDR3 has 14 residues.

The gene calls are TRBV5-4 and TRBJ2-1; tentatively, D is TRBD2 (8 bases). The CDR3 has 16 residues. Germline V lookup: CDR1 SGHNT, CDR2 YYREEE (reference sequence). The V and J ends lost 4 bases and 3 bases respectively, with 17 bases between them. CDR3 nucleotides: TGTGCCAGCAGCCCGGGAGGGGGCACGAACTACAATGAGCAGTTCTTC. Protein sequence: CASSPGGGTNYNEQFF.

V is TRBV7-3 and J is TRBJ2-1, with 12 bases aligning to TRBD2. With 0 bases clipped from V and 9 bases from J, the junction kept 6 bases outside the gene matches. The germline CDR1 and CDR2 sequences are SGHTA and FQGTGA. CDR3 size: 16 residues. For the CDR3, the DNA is TGTGCCAGCAGCTTAACCCTAGCGGGAGGGTCCGGTGAGCAGTTCTTC. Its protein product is CASSLTLAGGSGEQFF.

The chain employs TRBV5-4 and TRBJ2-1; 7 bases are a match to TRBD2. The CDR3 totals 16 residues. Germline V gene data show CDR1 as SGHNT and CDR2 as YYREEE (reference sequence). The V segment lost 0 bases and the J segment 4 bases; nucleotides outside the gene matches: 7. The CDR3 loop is CASSLGTGLLYNEQFF. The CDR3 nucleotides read TGTGCCAGCAGCTTGGGGACGGGACTACTTTACAATGAGCAGTTCTTC. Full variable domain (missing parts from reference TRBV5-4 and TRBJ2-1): ETGVTQSPTHLIKTRGQQVTLRCSSQSGHNTVSWYQQALGQGPQFIFQYYREEENGRGNFPPRFSGLQFPNYSSELNVNALELDDSALYLCASSLGTGLLYNEQFFGPGTRLTVL.

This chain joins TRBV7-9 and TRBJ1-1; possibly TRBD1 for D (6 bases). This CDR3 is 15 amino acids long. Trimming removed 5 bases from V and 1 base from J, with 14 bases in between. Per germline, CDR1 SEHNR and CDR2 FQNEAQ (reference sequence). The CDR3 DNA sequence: TGTGCCAGCAGCCCCAGGGGCTACCAGAACACTGAAGCTTTCTTT. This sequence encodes CASSPRGYQNTEAFF. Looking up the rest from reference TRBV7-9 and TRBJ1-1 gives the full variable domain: DTGVSQNPRHKITKRGQNVTFRCDPISEHNRLYWYRQTLGQGPEFLTYFQNEAQLEKSRLLSDRFSAERPKGSFSTLEIQRTEQGDSAMYLCASSPRGYQNTEAFFGQGTRLTVV.

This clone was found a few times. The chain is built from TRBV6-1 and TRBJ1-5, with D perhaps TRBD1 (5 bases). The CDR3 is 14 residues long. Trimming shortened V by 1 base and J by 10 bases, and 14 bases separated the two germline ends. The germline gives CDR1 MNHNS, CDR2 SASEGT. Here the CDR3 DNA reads TGTGCCAGCAGTGAAGTTCCAGGGTTTGCTCCCCAGCATTTT. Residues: CASSEVPGFAPQHF.

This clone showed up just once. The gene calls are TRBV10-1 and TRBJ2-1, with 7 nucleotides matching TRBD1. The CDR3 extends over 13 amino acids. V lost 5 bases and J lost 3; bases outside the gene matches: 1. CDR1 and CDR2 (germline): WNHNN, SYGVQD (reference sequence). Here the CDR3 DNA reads TGCGCCAGCAGTTCAGGGGGCTACAATGAGCAGTTCTTC. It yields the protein CASSSGGYNEQFF.

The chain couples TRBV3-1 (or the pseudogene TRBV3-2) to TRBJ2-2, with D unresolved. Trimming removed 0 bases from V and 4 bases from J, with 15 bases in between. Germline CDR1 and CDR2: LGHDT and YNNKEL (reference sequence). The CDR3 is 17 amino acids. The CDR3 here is CASSQDIKASSTGELFF. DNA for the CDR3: TGTGCCAGCAGCCAAGATATCAAAGCCTCGAGCACCGGGGAGCTGTTTTTT.

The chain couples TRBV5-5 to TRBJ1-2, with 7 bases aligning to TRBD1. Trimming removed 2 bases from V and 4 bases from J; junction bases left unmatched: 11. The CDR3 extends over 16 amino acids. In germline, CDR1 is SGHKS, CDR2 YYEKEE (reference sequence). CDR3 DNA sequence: TGTGCCAGCAGCTTCACCGGACAGGTCACGAGCTATGGCTACACCTTC. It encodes CASSFTGQVTSYGYTF. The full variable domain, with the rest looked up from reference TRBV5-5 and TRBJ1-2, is DAGVTQSPTHLIKTRGQQVTLRCSPISGHKSVSWYQQVLGQGPQFIFQYYEKEERGRGNFPDRFSARQFPNYSSELNVNALLLGDSALYLCASSFTGQVTSYGYTFGSGTRLTVV.

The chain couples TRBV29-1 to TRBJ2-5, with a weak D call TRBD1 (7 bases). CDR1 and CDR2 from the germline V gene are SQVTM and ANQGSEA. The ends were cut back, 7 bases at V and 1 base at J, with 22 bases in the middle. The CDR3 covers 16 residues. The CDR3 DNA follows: TGCAGCGCCGGCGATTTGGCGCGGGACAGCCAAGAGACCCAGTACTTC. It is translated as CSAGDLARDSQETQYF.

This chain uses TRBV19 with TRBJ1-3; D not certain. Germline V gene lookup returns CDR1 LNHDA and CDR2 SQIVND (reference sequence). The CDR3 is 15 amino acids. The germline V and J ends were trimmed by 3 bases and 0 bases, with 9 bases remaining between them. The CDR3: CASSINRGSGNTIYF. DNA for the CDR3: TGTGCCAGTAGTATCAACAGAGGCTCTGGAAACACCATATATTTT.

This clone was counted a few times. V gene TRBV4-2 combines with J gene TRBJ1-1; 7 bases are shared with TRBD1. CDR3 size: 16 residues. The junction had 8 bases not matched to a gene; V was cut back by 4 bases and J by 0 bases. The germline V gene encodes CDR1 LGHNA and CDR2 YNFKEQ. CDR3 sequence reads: CASSPRPGTVNTEAFF. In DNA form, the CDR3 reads TGTGCCAGCAGCCCTCGTCCCGGGACAGTGAACACTGAAGCTTTCTTT.

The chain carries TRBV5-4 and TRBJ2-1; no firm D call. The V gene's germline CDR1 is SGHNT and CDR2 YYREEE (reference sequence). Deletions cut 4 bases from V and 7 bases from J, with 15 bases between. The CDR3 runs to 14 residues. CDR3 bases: TGTGCCAGCAGCACTGCAGCGTTAAGGAATGAGCAGTTCTTC. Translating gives CASSTAALRNEQFF. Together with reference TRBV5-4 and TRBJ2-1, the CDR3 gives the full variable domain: ETGVTQSPTHLIKTRGQQVTLRCSSQSGHNTVSWYQQALGQGPQFIFQYYREEENGRGNFPPRFSGLQFPNYSSELNVNALELDDSALYLCASSTAALRNEQFFGPGTRLTVL.